This TCR beta chain stems from a study of T cell responses to AZD1222 COVID-19 vaccine (dated by TCRdb to the early 2020s). Study-level background: AZD1222 recipients whose second dose came at about 4 weeks and those whose second dose came at about 12 weeks were combined into one group, since spike-specific TCR depth and breadth did not differ between the two schedules. TCR sequencing was performed for about 240 trial participants, of whom around 210 were given two doses of AZD1222 and some 26 were given two doses of MenACWY control vaccine. Enrollment into the trials was organized by age into subgroups of 18-55, 56-69 and 70-plus years, and those subgroups contained roughly 150, 30 and 60 TCR-sequenced participants, respectively. The full study reports these points: The 56-69-year group was small, and its depth increase did not reach significance, likely because of low power. CD4 TCRs associated with the vaccine covered the entire spike protein, and the dominant responses were in regions 160-218 and 743-854. No day 14 peak-response samples were available, so repertoires were characterized only after the peak T cell response. Participants were mostly white British, with more females than males. The authors suggested clonal diversity may have been underestimated. Reportedly, close to half of the unique spike-specific TCRs recognized epitopes lying outside the regions that are mutated in the B.1.351 and B.1.1.7 variants. Conclusions about previously exposed vaccinees are limited, since just 5 or 6 AZD1222 recipients were seropositive for SARS-CoV-2 at baseline. After two AZD1222 doses, both the breadth and the depth of spike-specific TCRs were significantly higher than at day 0 and than in MenACWY recipients.

The meaning of the sample's time point label: baseline before first vaccination. Vaccinee samples came from UK trials COV001 and COV002, including a single-blind randomized controlled phase 2/3 trial of AZD1222 (ChAdOx1 nCoV-19) in healthy adults. For TCRbeta chain sequencing, PBMC samples from trial participants were taken at day 0 and at day 28 after the second dose. Note on this clone: Its specific antigen is unknown. Germline is not matched at one junction end, which may reflect a read error.

The CDR3 holds 14 amino acids from the cysteine to the phenylalanine. The only DNA kept is the CDR3, 42 bases in frame from the first base. For CDR1 and CDR2, the germline V gene lists SGDLS and YYNGEE. The CDR3 regions of human TCRbeta chains were analyzed by immunosequencing. As for how the authors treated the data: Repertoire TCRs were matched against a reference library of SARS-CoV-2-specific TCRs generated with the MIRA antigen-specificity platform. Breadth meant the fraction of unique TCRs that were SARS-CoV-2-associated, whereas depth meant the fraction of total T cells that were SARS-CoV-2-associated. Each spike-specific TCR was assigned to its reactive spike region and to a CD4 or CD8 class using the MIRA data. Log10-transformed breadth and depth values were compared by one-way ANOVA with Sidak's multiple comparisons tests. In its TCRdb copy, this immuneACCESS table keeps in-frame sequences only and misses some clones. Where compared with another copy, unresolved V genes explain less than half of these, and the others have no known cause. V, J and clone size are those of that table, while D and trimming were read from the DNA. This sample gives around 60,000 clones in total; around 90% of them show up just once. Approximately 5.4% of the sample goes to the ten largest clones.

This receptor chain uses TRBV9 and TRBJ2-7; perhaps TRBD1 is the D gene, with 5 bases matching. The starting material was peripheral blood, obtained on day 0 of AZD1222 vaccination. The sequence derives from an adult in good health. The CDR3 has the sequence CASSPSTASDEQYF. The base sequence is TGTGCCAGCAGCCCGTCGACAGCCTCCGACGAGCAGTACTTC. Here the CDR3 is joined to the reference TRBV9 and TRBJ2-7 genes, and the full variable domain is: DSGVTQTPKHLITATGQRVTLRCSPRSGDLSVYWYQQSLDQGLQFLIQYYNGEERAKGNILERFSAQQFPDLHSELNLSSLELGDSALYFCASSPSTASDEQYFGPGTRLTVT.